This note documents a single T cell receptor beta chain sequence. Germline V CDR1 and CDR2: SGDLS, YYNGEE. V lost 0 bases to trimming and J lost 1 base, with 8 bases between them. This CDR3 spans 14 amino acids. The data were obtained in a study of blood T cell repertoires in COVID-19. Study context: Collection of acute and convalescent COVID-19 samples took place in the United States, Italy and Spain. From T cells, B-cell-depleted T cells, or PBMCs came the material, which was cDNA or gDNA.

Original processing notes: It was from reference gene primer amplification that nucleated cell counts were estimated. Clones were sequenced by immunoSEQ multiplex PCR, and TCRdb holds only the in-frame ones, with some missing. The V and J calls and clone size were taken over from that table, and D and trimming were inferred from the DNA. The sample lists about 180,000 clones; approximately 85% were seen once. The receptor's source is a woman older than 75 with acute or convalescent COVID-19. Specimen: peripheral blood. This chain links TRBV9 with TRBJ2-7; D possibly corresponds to TRBD1 (6 bases). The CDR3 here is CASSVEQGSYEQYF. The DNA of the CDR3 is TGTGCCAGCAGCGTAGAACAGGGTTCCTACGAGCAGTACTTC.